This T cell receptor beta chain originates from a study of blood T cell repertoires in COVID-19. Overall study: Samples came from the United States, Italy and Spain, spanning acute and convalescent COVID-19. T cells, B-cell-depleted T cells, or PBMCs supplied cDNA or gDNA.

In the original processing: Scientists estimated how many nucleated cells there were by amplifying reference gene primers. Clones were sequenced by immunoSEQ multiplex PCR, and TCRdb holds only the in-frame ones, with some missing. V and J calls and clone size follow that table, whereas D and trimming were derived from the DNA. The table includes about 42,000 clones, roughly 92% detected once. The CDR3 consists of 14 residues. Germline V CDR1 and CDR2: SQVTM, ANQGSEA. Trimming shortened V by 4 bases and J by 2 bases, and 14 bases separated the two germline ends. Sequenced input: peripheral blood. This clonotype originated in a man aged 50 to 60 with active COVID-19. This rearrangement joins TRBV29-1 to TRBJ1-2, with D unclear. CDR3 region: CSVVREGSNYGYTF. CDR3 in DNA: TGCAGCGTTGTGCGGGAAGGGAGCAACTATGGCTACACCTTC.